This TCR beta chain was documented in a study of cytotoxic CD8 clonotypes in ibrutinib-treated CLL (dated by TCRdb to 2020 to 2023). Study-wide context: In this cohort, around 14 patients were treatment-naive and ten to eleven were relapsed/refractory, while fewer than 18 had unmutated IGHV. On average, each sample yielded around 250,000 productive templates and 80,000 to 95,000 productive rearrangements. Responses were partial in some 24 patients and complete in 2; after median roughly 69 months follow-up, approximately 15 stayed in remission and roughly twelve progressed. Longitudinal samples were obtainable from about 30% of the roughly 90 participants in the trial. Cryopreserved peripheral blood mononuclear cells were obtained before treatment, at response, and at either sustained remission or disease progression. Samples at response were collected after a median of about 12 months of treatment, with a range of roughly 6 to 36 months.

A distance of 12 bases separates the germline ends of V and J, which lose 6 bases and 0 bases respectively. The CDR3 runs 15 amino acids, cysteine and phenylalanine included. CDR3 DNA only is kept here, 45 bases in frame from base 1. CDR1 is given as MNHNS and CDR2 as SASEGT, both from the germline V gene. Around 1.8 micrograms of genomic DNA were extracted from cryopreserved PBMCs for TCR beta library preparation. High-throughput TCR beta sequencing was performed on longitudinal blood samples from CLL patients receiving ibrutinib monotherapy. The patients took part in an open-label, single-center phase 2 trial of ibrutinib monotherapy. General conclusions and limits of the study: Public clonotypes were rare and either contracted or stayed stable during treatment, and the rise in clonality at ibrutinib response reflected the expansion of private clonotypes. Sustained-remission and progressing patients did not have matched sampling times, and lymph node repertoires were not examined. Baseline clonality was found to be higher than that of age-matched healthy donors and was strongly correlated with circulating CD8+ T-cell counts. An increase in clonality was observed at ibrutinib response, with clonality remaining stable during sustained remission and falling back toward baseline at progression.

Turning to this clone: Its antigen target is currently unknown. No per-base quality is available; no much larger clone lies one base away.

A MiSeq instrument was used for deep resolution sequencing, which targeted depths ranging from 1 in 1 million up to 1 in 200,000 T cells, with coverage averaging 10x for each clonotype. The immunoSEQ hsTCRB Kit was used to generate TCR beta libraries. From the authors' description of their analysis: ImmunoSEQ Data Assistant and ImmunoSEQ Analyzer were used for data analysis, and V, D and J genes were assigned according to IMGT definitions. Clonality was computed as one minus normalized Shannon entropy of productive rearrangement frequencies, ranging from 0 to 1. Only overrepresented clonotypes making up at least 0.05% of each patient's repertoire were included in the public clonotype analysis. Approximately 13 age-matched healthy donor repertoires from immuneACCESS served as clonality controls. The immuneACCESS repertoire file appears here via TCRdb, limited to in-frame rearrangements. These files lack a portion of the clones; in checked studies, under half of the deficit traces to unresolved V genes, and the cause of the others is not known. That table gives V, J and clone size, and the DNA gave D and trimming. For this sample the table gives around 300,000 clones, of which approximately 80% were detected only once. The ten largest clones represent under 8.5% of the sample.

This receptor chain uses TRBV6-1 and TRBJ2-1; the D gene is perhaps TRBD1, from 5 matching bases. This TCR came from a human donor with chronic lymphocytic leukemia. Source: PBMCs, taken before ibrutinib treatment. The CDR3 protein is CASRAGRYSYNEQFF. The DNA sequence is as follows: TGTGCCAGCAGGGCAGGGCGGTACTCCTACAATGAGCAGTTCTTC.